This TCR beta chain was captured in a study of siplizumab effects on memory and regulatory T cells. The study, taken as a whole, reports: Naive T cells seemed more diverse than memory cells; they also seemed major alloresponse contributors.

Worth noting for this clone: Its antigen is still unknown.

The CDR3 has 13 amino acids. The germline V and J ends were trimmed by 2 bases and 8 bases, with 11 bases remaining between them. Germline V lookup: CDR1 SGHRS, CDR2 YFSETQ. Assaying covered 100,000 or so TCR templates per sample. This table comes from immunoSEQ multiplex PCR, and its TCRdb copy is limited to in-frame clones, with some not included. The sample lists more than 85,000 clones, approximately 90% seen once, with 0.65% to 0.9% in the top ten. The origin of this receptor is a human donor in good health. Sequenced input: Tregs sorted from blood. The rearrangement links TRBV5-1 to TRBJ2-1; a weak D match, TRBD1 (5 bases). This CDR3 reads CASSFQGLDEQFF. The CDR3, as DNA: TGCGCCAGCAGCTTTCAGGGTTTGGATGAGCAGTTCTTC.